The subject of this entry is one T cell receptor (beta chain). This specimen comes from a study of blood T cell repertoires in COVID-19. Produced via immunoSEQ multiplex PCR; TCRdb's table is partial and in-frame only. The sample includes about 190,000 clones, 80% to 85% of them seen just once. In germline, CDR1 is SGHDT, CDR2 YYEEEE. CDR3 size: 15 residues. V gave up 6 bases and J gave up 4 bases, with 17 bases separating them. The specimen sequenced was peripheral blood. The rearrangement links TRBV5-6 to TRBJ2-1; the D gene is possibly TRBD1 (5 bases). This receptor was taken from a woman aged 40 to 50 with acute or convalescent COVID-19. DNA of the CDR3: TGTGCCAGCACCGTAGGGGATGGGCCTTACAATGAGCAGTTCTTC. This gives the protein CASTVGDGPYNEQFF.